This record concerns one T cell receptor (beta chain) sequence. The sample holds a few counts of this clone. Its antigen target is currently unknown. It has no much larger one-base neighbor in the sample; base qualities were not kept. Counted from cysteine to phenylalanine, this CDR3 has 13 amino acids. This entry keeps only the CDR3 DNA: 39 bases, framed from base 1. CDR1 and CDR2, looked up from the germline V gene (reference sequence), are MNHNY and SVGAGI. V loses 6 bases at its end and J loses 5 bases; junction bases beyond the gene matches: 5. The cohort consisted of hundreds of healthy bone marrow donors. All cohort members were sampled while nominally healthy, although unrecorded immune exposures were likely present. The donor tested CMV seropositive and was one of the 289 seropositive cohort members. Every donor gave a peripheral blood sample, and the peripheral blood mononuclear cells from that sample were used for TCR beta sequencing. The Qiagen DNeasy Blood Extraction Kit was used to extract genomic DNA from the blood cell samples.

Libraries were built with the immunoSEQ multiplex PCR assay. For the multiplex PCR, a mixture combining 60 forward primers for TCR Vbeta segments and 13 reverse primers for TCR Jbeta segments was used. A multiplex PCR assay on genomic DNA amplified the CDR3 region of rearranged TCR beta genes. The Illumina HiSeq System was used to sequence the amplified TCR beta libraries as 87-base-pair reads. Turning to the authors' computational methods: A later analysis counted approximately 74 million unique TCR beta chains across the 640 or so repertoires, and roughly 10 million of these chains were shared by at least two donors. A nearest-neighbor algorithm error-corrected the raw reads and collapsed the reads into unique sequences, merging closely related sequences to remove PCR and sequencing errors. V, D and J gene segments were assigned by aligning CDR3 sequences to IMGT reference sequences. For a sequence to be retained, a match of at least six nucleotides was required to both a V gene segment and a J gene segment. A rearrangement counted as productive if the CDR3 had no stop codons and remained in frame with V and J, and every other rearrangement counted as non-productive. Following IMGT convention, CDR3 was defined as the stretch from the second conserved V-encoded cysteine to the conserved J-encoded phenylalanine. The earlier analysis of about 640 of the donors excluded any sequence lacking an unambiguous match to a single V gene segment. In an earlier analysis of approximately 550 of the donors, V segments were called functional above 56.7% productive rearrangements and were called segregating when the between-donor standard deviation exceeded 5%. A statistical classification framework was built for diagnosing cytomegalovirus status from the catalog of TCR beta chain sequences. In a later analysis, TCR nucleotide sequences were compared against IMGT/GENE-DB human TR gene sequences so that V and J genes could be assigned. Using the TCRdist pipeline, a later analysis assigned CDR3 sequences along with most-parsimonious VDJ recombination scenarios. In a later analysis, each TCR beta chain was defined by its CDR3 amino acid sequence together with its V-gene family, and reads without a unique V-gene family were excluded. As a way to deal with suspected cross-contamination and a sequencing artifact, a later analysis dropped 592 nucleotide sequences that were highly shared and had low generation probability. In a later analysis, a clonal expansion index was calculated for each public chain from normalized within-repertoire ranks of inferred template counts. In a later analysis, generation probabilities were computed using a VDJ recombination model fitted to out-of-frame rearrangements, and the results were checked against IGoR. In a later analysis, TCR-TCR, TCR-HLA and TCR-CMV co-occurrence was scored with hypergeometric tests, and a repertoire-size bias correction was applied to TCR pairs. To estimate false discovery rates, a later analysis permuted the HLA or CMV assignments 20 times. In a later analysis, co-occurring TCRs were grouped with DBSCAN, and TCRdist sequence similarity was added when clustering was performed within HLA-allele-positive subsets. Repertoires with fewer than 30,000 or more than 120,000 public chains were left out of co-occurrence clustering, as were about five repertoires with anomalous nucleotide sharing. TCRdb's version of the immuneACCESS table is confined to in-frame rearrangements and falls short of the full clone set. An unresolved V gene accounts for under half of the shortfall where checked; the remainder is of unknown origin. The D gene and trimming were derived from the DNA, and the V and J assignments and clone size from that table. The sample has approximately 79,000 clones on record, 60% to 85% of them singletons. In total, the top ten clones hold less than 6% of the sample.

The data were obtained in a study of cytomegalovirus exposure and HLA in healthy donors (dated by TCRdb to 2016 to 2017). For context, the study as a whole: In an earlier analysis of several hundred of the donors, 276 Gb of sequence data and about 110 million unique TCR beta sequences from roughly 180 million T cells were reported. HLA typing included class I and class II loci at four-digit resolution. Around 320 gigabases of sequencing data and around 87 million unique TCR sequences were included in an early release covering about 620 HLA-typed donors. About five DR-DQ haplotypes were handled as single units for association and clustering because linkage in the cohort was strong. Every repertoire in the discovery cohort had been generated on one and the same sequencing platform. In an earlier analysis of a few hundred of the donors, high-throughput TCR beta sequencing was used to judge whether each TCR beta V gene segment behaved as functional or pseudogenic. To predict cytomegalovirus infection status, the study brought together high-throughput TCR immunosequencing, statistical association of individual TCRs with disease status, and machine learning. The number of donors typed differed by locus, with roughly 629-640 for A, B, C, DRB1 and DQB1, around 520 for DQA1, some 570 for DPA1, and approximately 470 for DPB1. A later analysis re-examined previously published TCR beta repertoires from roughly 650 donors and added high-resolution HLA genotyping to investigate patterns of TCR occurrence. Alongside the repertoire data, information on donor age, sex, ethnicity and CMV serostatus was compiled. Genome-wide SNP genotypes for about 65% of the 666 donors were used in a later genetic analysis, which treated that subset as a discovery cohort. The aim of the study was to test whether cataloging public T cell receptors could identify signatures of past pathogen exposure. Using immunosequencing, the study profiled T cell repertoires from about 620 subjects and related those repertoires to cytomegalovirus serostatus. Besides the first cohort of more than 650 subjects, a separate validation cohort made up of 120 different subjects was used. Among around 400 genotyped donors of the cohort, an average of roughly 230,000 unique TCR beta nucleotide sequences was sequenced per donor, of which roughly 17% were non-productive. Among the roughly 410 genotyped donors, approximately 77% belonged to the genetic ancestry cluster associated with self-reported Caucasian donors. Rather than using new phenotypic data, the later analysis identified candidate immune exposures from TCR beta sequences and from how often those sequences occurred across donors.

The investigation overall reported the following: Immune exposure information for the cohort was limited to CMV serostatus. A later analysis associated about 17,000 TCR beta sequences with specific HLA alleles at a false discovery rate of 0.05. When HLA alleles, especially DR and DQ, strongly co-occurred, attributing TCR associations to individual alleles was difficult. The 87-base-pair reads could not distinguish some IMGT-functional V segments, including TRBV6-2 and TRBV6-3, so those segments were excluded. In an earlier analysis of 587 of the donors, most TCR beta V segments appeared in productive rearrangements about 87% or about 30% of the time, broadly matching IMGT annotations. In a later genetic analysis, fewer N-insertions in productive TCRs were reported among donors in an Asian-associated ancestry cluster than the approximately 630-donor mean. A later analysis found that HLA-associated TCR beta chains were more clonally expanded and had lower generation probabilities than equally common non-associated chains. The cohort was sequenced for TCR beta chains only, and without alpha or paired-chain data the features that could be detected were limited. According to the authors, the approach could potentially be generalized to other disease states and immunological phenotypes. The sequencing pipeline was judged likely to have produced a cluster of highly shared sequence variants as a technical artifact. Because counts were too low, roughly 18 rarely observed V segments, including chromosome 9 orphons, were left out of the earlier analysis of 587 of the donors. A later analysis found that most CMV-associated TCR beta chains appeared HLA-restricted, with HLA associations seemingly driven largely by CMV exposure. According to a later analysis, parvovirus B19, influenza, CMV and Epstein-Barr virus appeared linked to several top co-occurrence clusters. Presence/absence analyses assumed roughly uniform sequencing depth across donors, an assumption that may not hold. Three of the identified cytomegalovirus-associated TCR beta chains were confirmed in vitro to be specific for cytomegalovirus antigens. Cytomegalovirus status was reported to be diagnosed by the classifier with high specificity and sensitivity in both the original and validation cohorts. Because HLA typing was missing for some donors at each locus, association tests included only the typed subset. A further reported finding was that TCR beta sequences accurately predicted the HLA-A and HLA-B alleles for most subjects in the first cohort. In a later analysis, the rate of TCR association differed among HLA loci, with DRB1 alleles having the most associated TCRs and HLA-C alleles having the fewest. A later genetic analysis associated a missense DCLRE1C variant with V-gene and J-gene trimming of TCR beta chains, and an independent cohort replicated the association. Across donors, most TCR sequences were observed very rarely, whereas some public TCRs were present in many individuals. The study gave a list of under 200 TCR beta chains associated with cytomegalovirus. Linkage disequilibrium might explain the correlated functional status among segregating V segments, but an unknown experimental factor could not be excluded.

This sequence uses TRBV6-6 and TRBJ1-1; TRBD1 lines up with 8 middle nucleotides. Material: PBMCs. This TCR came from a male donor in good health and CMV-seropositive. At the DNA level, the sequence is TGTGCCAGCAGCCAGCAGGGGGCTACTGAAGCTTTCTTT. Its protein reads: CASSQQGATEAFF.